This T cell receptor (beta chain) was recorded in a study of blood T cell repertoires in COVID-19. About the study: Both acute and convalescent COVID-19 samples were obtained from the United States, Italy and Spain. PBMCs, B-cell-depleted T cells, or T cells were the source of the cDNA or gDNA that made up the material.

Original processing notes: Researchers report that nucleated cell counts were estimated from reference gene primer amplification. Data came from immunoSEQ multiplex PCR; TCRdb stores just in-frame clones and leaves some out. D and trimming come from the DNA, and the V and J calls and clone size come from that table. This sample has approximately 100,000 clones, with over 55% found just once. Germline V gene data show CDR1 as SGHTA and CDR2 as FQGNSA. CDR3 size: 14 residues. Between the trimmed V and J ends, which lost 5 bases and 4 bases, there was a span of 12 bases. V is TRBV7-2 and J is TRBJ1-3; D is ambiguous. This TCR was sampled from a human donor with acute or convalescent COVID-19. The donor label of this sample is uncertain. What was sequenced was peripheral blood. The CDR3: CASSTRGTGNTIYF. CDR3 bases: TGTGCCAGCAGCACCCGGGGTACGGGAAACACCATATATTTT.